This T cell receptor beta chain was identified during a study of T cell responses to AZD1222 COVID-19 vaccine (dated by TCRdb to about 2021). Concerning the study at large: TCR sequencing was performed for 230 to 250 trial participants, of whom some 200 were given two doses of AZD1222 and approximately 25 were given two doses of MenACWY control vaccine. Trial participants were enrolled into age subgroups of 18-55, 56-69 and 70-plus years, which contained about 150, 27 and 61 TCR-sequenced participants, respectively.

The germline V gene supplies CDR1 MNHEY and CDR2 SVGAGI. The CDR3 numbers 14 residues from cysteine through phenylalanine. The read is trimmed to its CDR3 DNA, 42 bases read in frame from base 1. Relative to germline, V is 8 bases shorter and J is 0 bases shorter, with 13 bases between their ends. The intended sense of this specimen's time point label: about 28 days (+/-7) after the second vaccine dose. AZD1222 recipients with second doses at about 4 weeks or about 12 weeks were pooled, because spike-specific TCR depth and breadth did not differ between schedules. Vaccinee samples came from UK trials COV001 and COV002, including a single-blind randomized controlled phase 2/3 trial of AZD1222 (ChAdOx1 nCoV-19) in healthy adults. For TCRbeta chain sequencing, PBMC samples were collected from trial participants at day 0 and at day 28 after the second dose. This clone was counted a single time. There is no known antigen for this receptor. Per-base qualities were not stored, and no clone one base away is much larger.

The CDR3 regions of human TCRbeta chains were analyzed by immunosequencing. The paper's data handling went like this. TCRs in the repertoires were compared against a reference library of SARS-CoV-2-specific TCRs that had been generated with the MIRA antigen-specificity platform. Breadth was defined as the fraction of unique TCRs that were SARS-CoV-2-associated. Depth was defined as the fraction of total T cells that were SARS-CoV-2-associated. Using the MIRA data, every spike-specific TCR was mapped to the spike region that the TCR reacted to and assigned to either a CD4 or a CD8 class. Log10-transformed breadth and depth values were compared by one-way ANOVA with Sidak's multiple comparisons tests. Held by TCRdb, this immuneACCESS table contains in-frame sequences only and omits some clones. Under half of the omission traces to an unresolved V gene where checked; the cause of the rest is unknown. V and J calls and clone size come straight from that table; D and trimming were deduced from the DNA. This sample gives under 140,000 clones in total; about 90% of them show up just once. Together, the top ten hold approximately 15% of the sample.

What the authors observed across the whole study: In the small 56-69-year group, the increase in depth fell short of significance, most likely because of low power. Because no samples from the day 14 peak response were available, repertoires could be characterized only after the peak T cell response. Participants were mostly white British and included more females than males, and it was suggested by the authors that clonal diversity may have been underestimated. Vaccine-associated CD4 TCRs spanned the whole spike protein, with dominant responses in regions 160-218 and 743-854. Epitopes outside the regions mutated in the B.1.351 and B.1.1.7 variants were reportedly recognized by nearly half of the unique spike-specific TCRs. Only six AZD1222 recipients were SARS-CoV-2 seropositive at baseline, limiting conclusions about previously exposed vaccinees. After two AZD1222 doses, spike-specific TCR breadth and depth were significantly higher than at day 0 and than in MenACWY recipients.

Here the chain combines TRBV6-5 and TRBJ2-5; the D gene is unclear. This receptor was obtained from an adult who received the AZD1222 COVID-19 vaccine. The sequences come from peripheral blood, collected 28 days after the second AZD1222 dose. For the CDR3, the sequence is CASGWGTYQETQYF. Here is the DNA: TGTGCCAGCGGGTGGGGTACCTACCAAGAGACCCAGTACTTC.